This passage covers 26 T cell receptor beta chains from one sample sequenced in a study of T cell responses to AZD1222 COVID-19 vaccine. TCRdb keeps only in-frame clones here, not all; method: immunoSEQ multiplex PCR. The table shows 130,000 to 150,000 clones, with 80% to 90% occurring only once. The sample in question was peripheral blood, obtained on day 0 of AZD1222 vaccination. The origin of the receptors is an adult in good health.

V usage is TRBV18 and J usage is TRBJ2-2; weak D call: TRBD1 (5 bases). The germline gives CDR1 KGHSH, CDR2 LQKENI. The germline V and J ends were trimmed by 4 bases and 2 bases, with 8 bases remaining between them. This CDR3 has 14 amino acids. In DNA, the CDR3 is TGTGCCAGCTCACAACAGGCTAACACCGGGGAGCTGTTTTTT. Amino acids: CASSQQANTGELFF.

Only one count was recorded for this clone. The chain joins TRBV11-3 to TRBJ2-1; D remains ambiguous. This CDR3 has 11 amino acids. From germline, CDR1 is SGHNT and CDR2 YENEEA. V was cut by 3 bases and J by 10 bases, with 7 bases left in between. The CDR3 sequence: CASSLTQEQFF. The CDR3 nucleotides are TGTGCCAGCAGCTTGACCCAGGAGCAGTTCTTC.

The chain has TRBV5-1 and TRBJ2-5; 15 nucleotides agree with TRBD2. This CDR3 spans 17 amino acids. V shed 4 bases and J 5 bases; nucleotides not matched to a gene: 9. CDR1 SGHRS and CDR2 YFSETQ come from the germline V gene. This CDR3 reads CASSLGLAGGLGETQYF. The CDR3 DNA follows: TGCGCCAGCAGCCTCGGACTAGCGGGAGGGCTGGGGGAGACCCAGTACTTC.

The rearrangement uses TRBV19 and TRBJ2-3; 13 bases agree with TRBD2. V was clipped by 4 bases and J by 14 bases; unmatched bases: 6. CDR3 length: 13 residues. Germline V gene data show CDR1 as LNHDA and CDR2 as SQIVND (reference sequence). This CDR3 is CASSTGLAGDPYF. Written as DNA, the CDR3 is TGTGCCAGTAGTACTGGACTAGCGGGAGACCCGTATTTT.

The chain is built from TRBV7-6 and TRBJ2-6; the D gene could be TRBD1 or TRBD2 (5 bases each). Per germline, CDR1 SGHVS and CDR2 FNYEAQ. This CDR3 contains 15 residues. Trimming took 1 base from V and 1 from J, leaving 5 bases between them. The CDR3 spells CASSLGGSGANVLTF. CDR3 sequence (DNA): TGTGCCAGCAGCTTAGGGGGGTCTGGGGCCAACGTCCTGACTTTC.

The J gene is TRBJ1-3, the V gene TRBV28; D possibly corresponds to TRBD1 (5 bases). Trimming took 7 bases from V and 6 from J, leaving 13 bases between them. Per germline, CDR1 MDHEN and CDR2 SYDVKM. The CDR3 sequence is 13 residues long. The CDR3 bases are TGTGCCAGCAATACGGGACCGAAAAACACCATATATTTT. This codes for CASNTGPKNTIYF.

This clone was detected only a few times. This rearrangement joins TRBV7-8 to TRBJ2-1; D might be TRBD1 (7 bases). V dropped 3 bases and J dropped 0 bases, with 9 bases sitting between them. From germline, CDR1 is SGHVS and CDR2 FQNEAQ. CDR3 length: 15 amino acids. This chain's CDR3 is CASSFQGGSYNEQFF. The CDR3 DNA is TGTGCCAGCAGCTTTCAGGGGGGCTCCTACAATGAGCAGTTCTTC.

V gene TRBV11-2 combines with J gene TRBJ2-7; the match to TRBD1 covers 7 bases. The CDR3 runs to 13 residues. Germline V lookup: CDR1 SGHAT, CDR2 FQNNGV. V lost 1 base and J lost 6; bases outside the gene matches: 3. In DNA, the CDR3 is TGTGCCAGCAGCTTAGTTCCAGGGGGCGAGCAGTACTTC. Amino acid sequence: CASSLVPGGEQYF.

The chain has TRBV30 and TRBJ2-1; TRBD1 matches 11 bases. The CDR3 has 14 amino acids. V was clipped by 5 bases and J by 7 bases; unmatched bases: 7. CDR1 is GTSNPN, CDR2 SVGIG, per germline (reference sequence). The CDR3 is CAWQGQGAANEQFF. The CDR3 DNA follows: TGTGCCTGGCAAGGACAGGGGGCGGCGAATGAGCAGTTCTTC. The full variable domain, with the rest looked up from reference TRBV30 and TRBJ2-1, is SQTIHQWPATLVQPVGSPLSLECTVEGTSNPNLYWYRQAAGRGLQLLFYSVGIGQISSEVPQNLSASRPQDRQFILSSKKLLLSDSGFYLCAWQGQGAANEQFFGPGTRLTVL.

The V gene is TRBV15, the J gene TRBJ1-2, with a tentative D call TRBD1 (5 bases). V shed 3 bases and J shed 2 bases, with 7 bases lying between them. In germline, CDR1 is LNHNV, CDR2 YYDKDF (reference sequence). The CDR3 has 13 residues. The CDR3 here is CATSSGGNYGYTF. CDR3 nucleotide sequence: TGTGCCACCAGCAGCGGGGGGAACTATGGCTACACCTTC.

This chain uses TRBV30 with TRBJ1-3; D is ambiguous. This CDR3 is built from 12 residues. V lost 4 bases, J lost 2 bases, and 6 bases lay in between. Germline V CDR1 and CDR2: GTSNPN, SVGIG (reference sequence). The CDR3 DNA sequence: TGTGCCTGGAATGAGGCTGGAAACACCATATATTTT. Translating it yields CAWNEAGNTIYF.

The rearrangement links TRBV7-9 to TRBJ2-3; 7 positions agree with TRBD2. The length of the CDR3 is 16 residues. In germline, CDR1 is SEHNR, CDR2 FQNEAQ (reference sequence). The J segment lost 4 bases and the V segment lost 5 bases, leaving 12 bases of the junction unmatched. CDR3 region: CASSTLGGRPPDTQYF. CDR3 DNA sequence: TGTGCCAGCAGCACGCTTGGCGGGAGACCGCCAGATACGCAGTATTTT.

The rearrangement uses TRBV27 and TRBJ2-7, with D possibly TRBD1 on 6 matching bases. The CDR3 covers 13 residues. Germline CDR1 is MNHEY and CDR2 is SMNVEV (reference sequence). V was trimmed by 5 bases and J by 2 bases, leaving 10 bases between them. The CDR3 DNA reads as TGTGCCAGCAGTGACAGGCTCACCTACGAGCAGTACTTC. Protein: CASSDRLTYEQYF.

The chain couples TRBV12-5 to TRBJ2-1; 9 bases align to TRBD2. CDR3 size: 16 residues. Germline CDR1 reads LGHNT; CDR2 reads FRNRAP. The trim removed 4 bases at V and 4 bases at J, leaving 8 bases unmatched. Here the CDR3 reads CASGSSSGRRYNEQFF. In nucleotides, the CDR3 is TGTGCTAGTGGTTCATCGAGCGGGAGGCGGTACAATGAGCAGTTCTTC.

This clone was counted once. The chain recombines TRBV7-8 with TRBJ2-1; 7 bases line up with TRBD2. V lost 2 bases to trimming and J lost 2 bases; unmatched junction nucleotides: 6. CDR1 and CDR2 from the germline V gene are SGHVS and FQNEAQ. The CDR3 has 16 residues. The CDR3 sequence is CASSLYPSGPYNEQFF. The CDR3 DNA is TGTGCCAGCAGCTTATACCCTAGCGGCCCCTACAATGAGCAGTTCTTC.

This chain uses TRBV12-3 or TRBV12-4 with TRBJ1-2, with no clear D. The V gene lost 5 bases and the J gene lost 4 bases, with 8 bases spanning the gap. The CDR3 is 12 residues long. Written as DNA, the CDR3 is TGTGCCAGCAGTCCTCTAACCTATGGCTACACCTTC. Translating it yields CASSPLTYGYTF.

In this sample, this clone turned up once. The chain uses TRBV7-2 and TRBJ2-2; 9 bases match TRBD1. The CDR3 has 16 residues. V lost 2 bases to trimming and J lost 4 bases; unmatched junction nucleotides: 5. Germline V lookup: CDR1 SGHTA, CDR2 FQGNSA. CDR3 DNA: TGTGCCAGCAGCTTACAAGGGACAGGGACCACCGGGGAGCTGTTTTTT. Residues: CASSLQGTGTTGELFF.

CDR3 nucleotides: TGTGCCAGCAGTTTAGGGTTAGGCAGGGCAGAGACCCAGTACTTC. Its protein is CASSLGLGRAETQYF. This chain uses TRBV27 with TRBJ2-5, with D possibly TRBD1 on 5 matching bases. The V end lost 2 bases, the J end lost 4 bases, and 14 bases lay between the germline ends. The CDR3 runs 15 residues. Germline V gives CDR1 MNHEY, CDR2 SMNVEV (reference sequence).

This clone was seen once. The V gene is TRBV19, the J gene TRBJ1-4, with 7 positions matching TRBD1. V lost 5 bases to trimming and J lost 8 bases; unmatched junction nucleotides: 8. The CDR3 has 14 amino acids. Germline lookup yields CDR1 LNHDA and CDR2 SQIVND (reference sequence). The CDR3, as DNA: TGTGCCAGTAGTCTCGACAGGGTGGACGAAAAACTGTTTTTT. Protein sequence: CASSLDRVDEKLFF.

This clone appeared once. The V and J genes are TRBV28 and TRBJ1-5, with a weak D call TRBD1 (5 bases). From germline, CDR1 is MDHEN and CDR2 SYDVKM. V lost 5 bases, J lost 7 bases, and 18 bases lay in between. CDR3 length: 15 residues. The CDR3 sequence: CASSRGGGGEQPQHF. CDR3 nucleotide sequence: TGTGCCAGCAGTCGAGGCGGCGGAGGGGAACAGCCCCAGCATTTT.

The chain recombines TRBV28 with TRBJ2-5; no definite D call. CDR3 length: 15 residues. Trimming removed 8 bases at V and 2 bases at J, with 18 bases between. In germline, CDR1 is MDHEN, CDR2 SYDVKM. The CDR3 spells CASAPFGATQETQYF. CDR3 DNA sequence: TGTGCCAGCGCGCCTTTTGGCGCAACTCAAGAGACCCAGTACTTC.

The V call is TRBV6-5, the J call TRBJ1-5; 9 nucleotides line up with TRBD1. The CDR3 contains 13 residues. Germline V gives CDR1 MNHEY, CDR2 SVGAGI. Losses at the gene ends were 8 bases for V and 7 bases for J; bases not matched to a gene: 6. The CDR3 reads CASGQGKGQPQHF. The CDR3 nucleotides are TGTGCCAGCGGACAGGGGAAGGGGCAGCCCCAGCATTTT.

The rearrangement joins TRBV2 to TRBJ2-2; no reliable D call. The CDR3 contains 15 residues. Trimming left V 8 bases short and J 7 bases short, with 20 bases between. In germline, CDR1 is SNHLY, CDR2 FYNNEI. CDR3 protein: CASAASAQYSGELFF. CDR3 DNA sequence: TGTGCCAGCGCGGCATCGGCACAGTACAGCGGGGAGCTGTTTTTT. Full variable domain (missing parts from reference TRBV2 and TRBJ2-2): EPEVTQTPSHQVTQMGQEVILRCVPISNHLYFYWYRQILGQKVEFLVSFYNNEISEKSEIFDDQFSVERPDGSNFTLKIRSTKLEDSAMYFCASAASAQYSGELFFGEGSRLTVL.

This chain connects TRBV5-8 to TRBJ1-6; D not resolved. Germline CDR1 SGHTS, CDR2 YDEGEE. The CDR3 has 15 amino acids. Trimming removed 5 bases from V and 10 bases from J, with 19 bases in between. Written as DNA, the CDR3 is TGTGCCAGCAGGACCGTTGGGAGAGGCAACTCACCCCTCCACTTT. This translates into CASRTVGRGNSPLHF.

This sequence joins TRBV5-4 and TRBJ2-1; D is unresolved. This CDR3 has 15 residues. In germline, CDR1 is SGHNT, CDR2 YYREEE (reference sequence). The ends were cut back, 0 bases at V and 0 bases at J, with 7 bases in the middle. In DNA, the CDR3 is TGTGCCAGCAGCTTGGAGAGCGCCTCCTACAATGAGCAGTTCTTC. This gives the protein CASSLESASYNEQFF.

The chain combines TRBV9 with TRBJ2-1; 7 bases fit TRBD2. V shed 3 bases and J 4 bases; nucleotides not matched to a gene: 10. CDR3 length: 16 amino acids. CDR1 and CDR2 from the germline V gene are SGDLS and YYNGEE. Written as DNA, the CDR3 is TGTGCCAGCAGCGCGGGGGGTGGGAAGGCTTACAATGAGCAGTTCTTC. This encodes CASSAGGGKAYNEQFF.